These T cell receptor beta chains were read from a single sample in a study of cytomegalovirus exposure and HLA in healthy donors. Repertoires were generated with immunoSEQ multiplex PCR, while TCRdb's copy carries only in-frame clones and drops some. The table lists around 130,000 clones, roughly 90% of them singletons. Sequencing input: PBMCs. These receptors came from a man younger than 40 in good health and CMV-seronegative. CDR3s leave out the opening cysteine and the closing phenylalanine or tryptophan. Each record gives: V gene, J gene, CDR3 protein.

>TRBV2|TRBJ2-2
ASRWPQGAGELF
>TRBV19|TRBJ2-7
ASSIGYEQY
>TRBV6-4|TRBJ1-4
ASNQLQSGKLF
>TRBV19|TRBJ1-5
ASDTGQQNRLGPQH
>TRBV7-9|TRBJ1-4
ASSSPGGDEKLF
>TRBV9|TRBJ2-1
ASSGPLAREQF
>TRBV11-2|TRBJ1-1
ASNTQGGPGAF
>TRBV9|TRBJ2-6
ASSPRTVSGANVLT
>TRBV7-3|TRBJ2-7
AKISGTGPYEQY
>TRBV30|TRBJ1-2
AWSDTGDNGYT
>TRBV25-1|TRBJ2-7
ATSQQGAGSYEQY
>TRBV7-3|TRBJ2-1
ASSPLAGGTEQF
>TRBV6-6|TRBJ2-7
ASRLDNSYEQY
>TRBV27|TRBJ2-3
ASSPQGYGTDTQY
>TRBV5-6|TRBJ1-1
ASSSWGGRNTEAF
>TRBV12-5|TRBJ2-2
ASGPPPGPMRTSGSTGELF
>TRBV7-9|TRBJ1-1
ASRPSGGTEAF
>TRBV7-2|TRBJ2-1
ASSLVLPVPYNEQF
>TRBV5-6|TRBJ2-7
ASVEAGGPWEQY
>TRBV12-5|TRBJ2-7
ASGLVGPTAEQY
>TRBV6-5|TRBJ2-6
ASRVAGANVLT
>TRBV19|TRBJ1-2
ASSTDRGGYT
>TRBV10-1|TRBJ2-1
ASSESAGLAGREQF
>TRBV6-6|TRBJ2-5
ASSYSQGAGETQY
>TRBV18|TRBJ2-7
ASSTGTGTYEQY
>TRBV7-2|TRBJ2-1
ASSTGTSGRFYNEQF
>TRBV5-5|TRBJ1-2
ASSLIFREGGYT
>TRBV6-5|TRBJ2-2
ASKYDSTGELF
>TRBV27|TRBJ1-2
ASSFGTGDYGYT
>TRBV7-9|TRBJ2-5
ASNLAELAGETQY
>TRBV5-1|TRBJ1-1
ASSLQGVNTEAF
>TRBV19|TRBJ2-4
ASSKSQGLAGGGNIQY
>TRBV7-9|TRBJ2-7
ASSLILAGVHEQY
>TRBV7-2|TRBJ1-1
ASRWAVNTEAF
>TRBV6-5|TRBJ2-1
ASSLGGRVNEQF
>TRBV4-1|TRBJ2-7
ASSQVGGRSNEQY
>TRBV4-1|TRBJ2-3
ASSQDFQAGADTQY
>TRBV7-3|TRBJ2-5
ASSLQGGQETQY
>TRBV5-1|TRBJ2-1
ASSSGLKPEQF
>TRBV6-5|TRBJ1-1
ASSRDRGVTEAF
>TRBV27|TRBJ2-7
ASRGAQEQY
>TRBV4-1|TRBJ1-3
ASSQALGTDSGNTIY
>TRBV11-2|TRBJ2-7
ASSLTGGPFEQY
>TRBV10-3|TRBJ2-1
AIKVPETVYYNEQF
>TRBV27|TRBJ2-3
ASSPKRTDTQY
>TRBV19|TRBJ1-1
ASGQGGKTEAF
>TRBV11-3|TRBJ2-5
ASSLSGTGEETQY
>TRBV6-1|TRBJ2-1
ASSGLGGGYNEQF